Included here is one T cell receptor beta chain sequence, with context. No antigen is known for it. This sample was included in a study of cytomegalovirus exposure and HLA in healthy donors. A multiplex PCR was run with 60 Vbeta primers and 13 Jbeta primers. Sequencing was performed with immunoSEQ multiplex PCR; in TCRdb, only in-frame clones are kept and a portion is missing. The table shows 150,000 to 200,000 clones, with roughly 77% occurring only once. General observations from the study: A later analysis found common viral pathogens apparently linked to several of the most significant clusters.

This CDR3 has 16 residues. With V trimmed by 0 bases and J by 2 bases, 5 bases remained unmatched. CDR1 and CDR2 from the germline V gene are SGDLS and YYNGEE. The TCR comes from a man younger than 30 in good health and CMV-seropositive. The chain links TRBV9 to TRBJ2-1, with 7 positions matching TRBD2. The source material was PBMCs. CDR3 DNA sequence: TGTGCCAGCAGCGTAGCTACGGCGGGAGCCTACAATGAGCAGTTCTTC. Amino acid sequence: CASSVATAGAYNEQFF. The whole variable domain, filled in from reference TRBV9 and TRBJ2-1, reads DSGVTQTPKHLITATGQRVTLRCSPRSGDLSVYWYQQSLDQGLQFLIQYYNGEERAKGNILERFSAQQFPDLHSELNLSSLELGDSALYFCASSVATAGAYNEQFFGPGTRLTVL.